The T cell receptor (beta chain) under discussion was sequenced for a study of OX40 agonist ivuxolimab in advanced cancers. Turning to the study itself: Patients were dosed with the agonistic anti-OX40 (CD134) antibody ivuxolimab. Study-level results: CD8+ T cells were the subset that, on average, had more expanded clones than CD4+.

Per germline, CDR1 SGHRS and CDR2 YFSETQ. V shed 4 bases, J shed 0 bases, and the junction held 5 bases outside the gene matches. This CDR3 comprises 15 residues. Sequencing used immunoSEQ multiplex PCR; TCRdb keeps in-frame clones, though not all of them. Counted here are 30,000 to 35,000 clones, about three quarters occurring once; the ten biggest clones make up 20% to 25%. Regarding this clone: Its antigen is currently unknown.

The sequence derives from an adult with an advanced solid tumor such as melanoma, head and neck, liver or kidney cancer. Source: CD4+ or CD8+ T cells sorted from blood, taken in a trial of the OX40 agonist ivuxolimab. V and J are TRBV5-1 and TRBJ1-1; 8 nucleotides line up with TRBD1. CDR3 DNA: TGCGCCAGCAGCCCGGGACAGGCCCTGAACACTGAAGCTTTCTTT. Translation: CASSPGQALNTEAFF.